Listed below are T cell receptor beta chains from one sample, sequenced in a study of response to subunit inactivated influenza vaccine. TCRdb used MiXCR to reprocess the RT-PCR reads, holding one entry per CDR3 protein. The profile covers approximately 480,000 distinct CDR3 sequences, with around 9.9% appearing a single time and 12% taken by the ten largest. This specimen consisted of PBMCs from blood, obtained roughly 47 days after vaccination. Receptor source: a man in his fifties or sixties who received an inactivated influenza vaccine. Both conserved end residues are part of each CDR3. D genes are given only for firm matches. Clone sizes are given selectively: once, few, many, or a class where the clone is expanded.

TRBV10-3	.	TRBD2	TRBJ2-7	TGTGCCATCAGTGGGGGTCTAGCGGGAGTCAACTCCTACGAGCAGTACTTC	CAISGGLAGVNSYEQYF
TRBV12-3/TRBV12-4	.	.	TRBJ2-1	TGTGCCAGCAGTTTCATACAGGAGAACCCTCCCAATGAGCAGTTCTTC	CASSFIQENPPNEQFF
TRBV5-6	few	.	TRBJ1-3	TGTGCCAGCAGCTTGGAACAAACCTCTGGAAACACCATATATTTT	CASSLEQTSGNTIYF
TRBV6-5	few	.	TRBJ2-7	TGTGCCAGCAGTTACGGTAGGGACTCCTACGAGCAGTACTTC	CASSYGRDSYEQYF
TRBV12-3/TRBV12-4	many	TRBD1	TRBJ1-2	TGTGCCAGCAATAAGGGGGCAGGGTATGGCTACACCTTC	CASNKGAGYGYTF
TRBV6-2/TRBV6-3	.	TRBD1	TRBJ2-3	TGTGCCAGCAAACAGGGGGCCACAGATACGCAGTATTTT	CASKQGATDTQYF
TRBV6-5	many	TRBD1	TRBJ1-2	TGTGCCAGCAGTTACATGGGACAGGGCGACGGCTACACCTTC	CASSYMGQGDGYTF
TRBV4-2	.	.	TRBJ2-7	TGTGCCAGCAGCCAAGTTGATGGCGGCCGCGACCCCTACGAGCAGTACTTC	CASSQVDGGRDPYEQYF
TRBV20-1	.	.	TRBJ2-5	TGCAGTGCTATATCTCTCCCCCCAGAGACCCAGTACTTC	CSAISLPPETQYF
TRBV4-3	few	TRBD2	TRBJ2-3	TGCGCCAGCAGCCCCTACTATCTTCTAGCGGGGGAGACTAGCACAGATACGCAGTATTTT	CASSPYYLLAGETSTDTQYF
TRBV29-1	many	.	TRBJ1-5	TGCAGCGTTGAACAGGGGATCAATCAGCCCCAGCATTTT	CSVEQGINQPQHF
TRBV30	many	.	TRBJ2-1	TGTGCCTGGAGTGTAGTGAGTGAGCAGTTCTTC	CAWSVVSEQFF
TRBV6-2/TRBV6-3	few	.	TRBJ1-5	TGTGCCAGCAGTTTGATTCCGTATCAGCCCCAGCATTTT	CASSLIPYQPQHF
TRBV4-1	.	.	TRBJ2-1	TGCGCCAGCAGCCAAGATTTAGGTGTGCAGGGAGGCAATGAGCAGTTCTTC	CASSQDLGVQGGNEQFF
TRBV12-3/TRBV12-4	.	TRBD1	TRBJ1-2	TGTGCCAGCAGTCGACCGGGACAGAACTATGGCTACACCTTC	CASSRPGQNYGYTF
TRBV7-2	.	.	TRBJ2-1	TGTGCCAGCAGCTATAGAGCACTCCCGGGCTATGAGCAGTTCTTC	CASSYRALPGYEQFF
TRBV7-2	.	.	TRBJ1-2	TGTGCCAGCAGCTCCTATATAGACAATGGCTACACCTTC	CASSSYIDNGYTF
TRBV10-3	few	.	TRBJ1-1	TGTGCCATCAGTGACGGGGGGCAGAACACTGAAGCTTTCTTT	CAISDGGQNTEAFF
TRBV20-1	many	TRBD1	TRBJ1-2	TGCAGTGCTCCGTCGCAGGGGGCGCAAAACTATGGCTACACCTTC	CSAPSQGAQNYGYTF
TRBV20-1	few	TRBD2	TRBJ2-5	TGCAGTGCTAGAGGAGACCCGGGAGGAGAGACCCAGTACTTC	CSARGDPGGETQYF
TRBV6-1	.	.	TRBJ2-3	TGTGCCAGTCGGTGGAGGGGAGGCCATACGCAGTATTTT	CASRWRGGHTQYF
TRBV20-1	few	TRBD1	TRBJ2-7	TGCAGTGCTCTGGGACAGCCATCCTACGAGCAGTACTTC	CSALGQPSYEQYF
TRBV7-8	.	.	TRBJ1-6	TGTGCCAGCAGCTTATCACAGGGAGCTTCACCCCTCCACTTT	CASSLSQGASPLHF
TRBV7-2	.	.	TRBJ1-5	TGTGCCAGCAGCTCGGAAAGGGATCAGCCCCAGCATTTT	CASSSERDQPQHF
TRBV20-1	.	.	TRBJ1-2	TGCAGTGCTAAACCCAACTATGGCTACACCTTC	CSAKPNYGYTF
TRBV6-1	few	.	TRBJ2-3	TGTGCCAGCAGCACTCTCGGGGGGACACAACGCACAGATACGCAGTATTTT	CASSTLGGTQRTDTQYF
TRBV6-1	.	.	TRBJ1-4	TGTGCCAGCAGCCCGATCGGGGCAACTAATGAAAAACTGTTTTTT	CASSPIGATNEKLFF
TRBV12-3/TRBV12-4	many	.	TRBJ1-2	TGTGCCAGCAGTTTCGGGGGGAAGGCTAACTATGGCTACACCTTC	CASSFGGKANYGYTF
TRBV10-2	.	TRBD2	TRBJ2-1	TGCGCCAGCAAAGGGGCGGGAGTCTACAATGAGCAGTTCTTC	CASKGAGVYNEQFF
TRBV15	.	TRBD2	TRBJ2-3	TGTGCCACCAGCAGGCAGCGAGGACTAGCAGCAGATACGCAGTATTTT	CATSRQRGLAADTQYF
TRBV7-8	few	TRBD2	TRBJ2-1	TGTGCCAGCAGCCCACTAGGCGGGACTAGCATCGACAATGAGCAGTTCTTC	CASSPLGGTSIDNEQFF
TRBV5-1	many	TRBD1	TRBJ2-3	TGCGCCAGCAGACCAGGGGGCGATACGCAGTATTTT	CASRPGGDTQYF
TRBV20-1	few	TRBD2	TRBJ2-3	TGCAGTGCCGATACTAGCGGGGGGGTAGATACGCAGTATTTT	CSADTSGGVDTQYF
TRBV7-8	.	.	TRBJ2-3	TGTGCCAGCAGCTGGGGGGTGGGGCCCACAGATACGCAGTATTTT	CASSWGVGPTDTQYF
TRBV20-1	few	.	TRBJ2-7	TGCAGTGCTAGAGATTCAGACTACTCCTACGAGCAGTACTTC	CSARDSDYSYEQYF
TRBV2	few	TRBD2	TRBJ2-3	TGTGCCAGCAAGAATAGCGGGGGAGCAGATACGCAGTATTTT	CASKNSGGADTQYF
TRBV29-1	.	.	TRBJ1-1	TGCAGCGTTGAGTGGCGGAGCCACCTACCGAACACTGAAGCTCTCTTT	CSVEWRSHLPNTEALF
TRBV4-3	.	.	TRBJ2-7	TGCGCCAGCAGCCAATCGAGGGGTATCAACGAGCAGTACTTC	CASSQSRGINEQYF
TRBV7-2	few	.	TRBJ1-2	TGTGCCAGCGGGGTTTATAATGGCTACACCTTC	CASGVYNGYTF
TRBV20-1	few	.	TRBJ1-5	TGCAGTGTCACACAGGGAAGCGGTCAGCCCCAGCATTTT	CSVTQGSGQPQHF
TRBV10-1	.	.	TRBJ2-7	TGCGCCAGCAGTGATTGGGACGGAAGCTCCTACGAGCAGTACTTC	CASSDWDGSSYEQYF
TRBV4-1	.	TRBD2	TRBJ2-1	TGCGCCAGCAGCCAACCCCGACTAGCGAGTTACAATGAGCAGTTCTTC	CASSQPRLASYNEQFF
TRBV15	.	TRBD1	TRBJ2-1	TGTGCCACCAGCATAGATCAGAACAGGGGGCGCAGGAATGAGCAGTTCTTC	CATSIDQNRGRRNEQFF
TRBV7-2	few	.	TRBJ2-1	TGTGCCAGCAGCTCCTTCGAGGGTGGAACCCCCGCCCATGAGCAGTTCTTC	CASSSFEGGTPAHEQFF
TRBV20-1	.	.	TRBJ2-7	TGCAGTGCTAGAGAACCTACTGCCGGGCACGAGCAGTACTTC	CSAREPTAGHEQYF
TRBV7-9	.	.	TRBJ1-1	TGTGCCAGCAGCTTAGCGCGGGGAGTGAACACTGAAGCTTTCTTT	CASSLARGVNTEAFF
TRBV7-2	once	.	TRBJ1-2	TGTGCCAGCAGCTTAGCAGGAGGCGCCCATAACTATGGCTACACCTTC	CASSLAGGAHNYGYTF
TRBV7-9	few	TRBD1	TRBJ2-7	TGTGCCAGCAGCTGGGAAGGGACAGGGAGGTACGAGCAGTACTTC	CASSWEGTGRYEQYF
TRBV6-5	.	.	TRBJ2-3	TGTGCCAGCAGTTACCTACAGGGTTCCACAGATACGCAGTATTTT	CASSYLQGSTDTQYF
TRBV29-1	many	TRBD1	TRBJ1-1	TGCAGCGTTGAAGATATGGGGCAGGGGGGGACTGAAGCTTTCTTT	CSVEDMGQGGTEAFF
TRBV20-1	.	.	TRBJ1-2	TGCAGTGCTAGTTCAGGGCGGTATGGCTACACCTTC	CSASSGRYGYTF
TRBV28	.	.	TRBJ2-7	TGTGCCAGCAGTATTACGGACAGACCCTACGAGCAGTACTTC	CASSITDRPYEQYF
TRBV15	few	TRBD2	TRBJ2-1	TGTGCCACCAGCAGAGACCCTAGCGGAAGCTCCTACAATGAGCAGTTCTTC	CATSRDPSGSSYNEQFF
TRBV5-1	many	.	TRBJ2-5	TGCGCCAGCAGCCCGCAGTACAGCCAAGAGACCCAGTACTTC	CASSPQYSQETQYF
TRBV12-3/TRBV12-4	.	TRBD1	TRBJ1-4	TGTGCCACCCGGGGCAGGGGGCAGAAAGAAAAACTGTTTTTT	CATRGRGQKEKLFF